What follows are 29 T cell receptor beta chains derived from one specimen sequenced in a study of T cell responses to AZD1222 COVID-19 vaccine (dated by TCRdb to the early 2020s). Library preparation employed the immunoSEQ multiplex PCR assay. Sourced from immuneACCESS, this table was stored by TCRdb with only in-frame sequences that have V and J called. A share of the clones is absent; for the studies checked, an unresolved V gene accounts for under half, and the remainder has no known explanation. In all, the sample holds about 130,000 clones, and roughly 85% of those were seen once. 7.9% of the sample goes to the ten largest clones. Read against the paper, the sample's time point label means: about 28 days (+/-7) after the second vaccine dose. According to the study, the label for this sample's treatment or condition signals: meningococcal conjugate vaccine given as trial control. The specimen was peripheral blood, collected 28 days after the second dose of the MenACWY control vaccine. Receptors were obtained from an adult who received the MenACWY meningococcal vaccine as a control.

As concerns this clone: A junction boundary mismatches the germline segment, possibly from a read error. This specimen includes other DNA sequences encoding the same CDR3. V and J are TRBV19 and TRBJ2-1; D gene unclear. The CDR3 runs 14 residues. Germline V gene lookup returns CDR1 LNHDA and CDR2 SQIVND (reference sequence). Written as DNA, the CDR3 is TGTGCCAGTAGTATCTCGCTATACTACAATGAACAGTTCTTC. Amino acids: CASSISLYYNEQFF.

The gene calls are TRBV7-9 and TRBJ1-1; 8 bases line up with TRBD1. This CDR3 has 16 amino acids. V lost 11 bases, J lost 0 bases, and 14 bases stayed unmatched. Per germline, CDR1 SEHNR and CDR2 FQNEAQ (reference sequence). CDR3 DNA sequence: TGTGCCGGAGGACAGGGAACAGAACCCATGAACACTGAAGCTTTCTTT. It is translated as CAGGQGTEPMNTEAFF.

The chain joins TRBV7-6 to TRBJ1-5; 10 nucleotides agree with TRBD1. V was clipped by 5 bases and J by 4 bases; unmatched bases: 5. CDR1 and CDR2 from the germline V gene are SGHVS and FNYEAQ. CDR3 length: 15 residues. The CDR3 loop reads CASSAGQGGNQPQHF. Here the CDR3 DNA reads TGTGCCAGCAGCGCCGGACAGGGGGGGAATCAGCCCCAGCATTTT.

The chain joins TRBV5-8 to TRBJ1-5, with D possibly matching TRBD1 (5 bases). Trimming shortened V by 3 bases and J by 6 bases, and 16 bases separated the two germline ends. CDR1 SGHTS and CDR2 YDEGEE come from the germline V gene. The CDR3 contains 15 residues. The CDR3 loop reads CASSSDKGYGQPQHF. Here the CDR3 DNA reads TGTGCCAGCAGCTCAGATAAGGGGTACGGTCAGCCCCAGCATTTT. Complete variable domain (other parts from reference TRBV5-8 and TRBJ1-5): EAGVTQSPTHLIKTRGQQATLRCSPISGHTSVYWYQQALGLGLQFLLWYDEGEERNRGNFPPRFSGRQFPNYSSELNVNALELEDSALYLCASSSDKGYGQPQHFGDGTRLSIL.

The CDR3 DNA follows: TGTGCCAGCAGCCAAGATACTTTGGCAGTAACAGAAAAACTGTTTTTT. Translation: CASSQDTLAVTEKLFF. The chain is built from TRBV14 and TRBJ1-4, with D hard to call. Trimming cost V 0 bases and J 8 bases, with 16 bases left between them. Germline V lookup: CDR1 SGHDN, CDR2 FVKESK. The CDR3 consists of 16 residues. Full variable domain (rest looked up from reference TRBV14 and TRBJ1-4): EAGVTQFPSHSVIEKGQTVTLRCDPISGHDNLYWYRRVMGKEIKFLLHFVKESKQDESGMPNNRFLAERTGGTYSTLKVQPAELEDSGVYFCASSQDTLAVTEKLFFGSGTQLSVL.

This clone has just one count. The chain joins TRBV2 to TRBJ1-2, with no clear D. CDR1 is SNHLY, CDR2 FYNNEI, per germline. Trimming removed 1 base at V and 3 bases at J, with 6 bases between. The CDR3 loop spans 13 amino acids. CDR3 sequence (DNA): TGTGCCAGCAGTGAAGGCTACTACTATGGCTACACCTTC. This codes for CASSEGYYYGYTF.

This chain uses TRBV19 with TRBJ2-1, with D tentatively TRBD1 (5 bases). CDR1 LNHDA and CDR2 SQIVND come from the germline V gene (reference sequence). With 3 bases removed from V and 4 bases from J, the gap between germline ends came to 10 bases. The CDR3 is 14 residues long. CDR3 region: CASSMGRTYNEQFF. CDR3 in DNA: TGTGCCAGTAGTATGGGTAGGACATACAATGAGCAGTTCTTC.

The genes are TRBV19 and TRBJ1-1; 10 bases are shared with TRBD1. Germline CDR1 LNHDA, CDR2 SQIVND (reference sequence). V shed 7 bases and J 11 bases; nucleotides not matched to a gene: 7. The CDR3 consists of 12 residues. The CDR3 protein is CASTGTGVYAFF. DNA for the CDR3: TGTGCCAGTACCGGGACAGGGGTATATGCTTTCTTT. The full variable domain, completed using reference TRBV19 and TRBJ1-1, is DGGITQSPKYLFRKEGQNVTLSCEQNLNHDAMYWYRQDPGQGLRLIYYSQIVNDFQKGDIAEGYSVSREKKESFPLTVTSAQKNPTAFYLCASTGTGVYAFFGQGTRLTVV.

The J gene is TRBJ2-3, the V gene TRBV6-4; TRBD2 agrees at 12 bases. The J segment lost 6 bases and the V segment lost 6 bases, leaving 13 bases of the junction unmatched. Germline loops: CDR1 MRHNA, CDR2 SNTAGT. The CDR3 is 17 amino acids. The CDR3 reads CASSQTSGGQGRDTQYF. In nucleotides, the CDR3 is TGTGCCAGCAGCCAAACTAGCGGGGGGCAAGGTAGGGATACGCAGTATTTT.

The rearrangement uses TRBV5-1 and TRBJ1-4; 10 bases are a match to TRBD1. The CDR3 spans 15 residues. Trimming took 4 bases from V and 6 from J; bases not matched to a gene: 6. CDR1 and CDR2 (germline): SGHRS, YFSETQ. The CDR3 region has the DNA TGCGCCAGCAGCCTGGGACAGGGGTACGATGAAAAACTGTTTTTT. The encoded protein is CASSLGQGYDEKLFF.

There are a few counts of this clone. CDR3 in amino acids: CASSSTPSTLLSYGYTF. The CDR3 coding sequence is TGTGCCAGCAGCTCGACCCCTTCTACTCTACTCTCCTATGGCTACACCTTC. The genes are TRBV7-2 and TRBJ1-2; D ambiguous. The CDR3 spans 17 residues. CDR1 is SGHTA and CDR2 is FQGNSA in the germline V gene. Trimming removed 4 bases at V and 4 bases at J, with 22 bases between.

CDR3 nucleotide sequence: TGTGCCAGCAGCGGGAGAGGAGCCTACGGGGAGCTGTTTTTT. It codes for CASSGRGAYGELFF. J is TRBJ2-2 and V is TRBV5-6, with a tentative D call TRBD2 (5 bases). V lost 4 bases and J lost 7, with 14 bases in between. The CDR3 is 14 residues long. Looked up from germline, CDR1 is SGHDT and CDR2 is YYEEEE.

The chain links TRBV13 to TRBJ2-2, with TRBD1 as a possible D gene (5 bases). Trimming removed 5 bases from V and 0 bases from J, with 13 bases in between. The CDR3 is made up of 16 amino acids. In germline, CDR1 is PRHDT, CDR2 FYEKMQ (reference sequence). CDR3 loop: CASSTTGLANTGELFF. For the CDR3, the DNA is TGTGCCAGCAGCACCACAGGATTAGCGAACACCGGGGAGCTGTTTTTT.

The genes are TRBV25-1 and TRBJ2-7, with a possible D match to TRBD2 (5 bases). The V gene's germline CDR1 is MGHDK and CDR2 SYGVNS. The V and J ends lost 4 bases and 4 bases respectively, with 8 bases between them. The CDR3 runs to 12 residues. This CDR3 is CASSVLGYEQYF. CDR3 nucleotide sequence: TGTGCCAGCAGTGTACTAGGATACGAGCAGTACTTC.

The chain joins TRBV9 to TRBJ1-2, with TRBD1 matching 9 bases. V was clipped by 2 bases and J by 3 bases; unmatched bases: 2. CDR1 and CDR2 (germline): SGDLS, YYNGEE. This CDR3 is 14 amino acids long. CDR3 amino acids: CASSVTGGHYGYTF. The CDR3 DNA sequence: TGTGCCAGCAGCGTTACAGGGGGCCACTATGGCTACACCTTC. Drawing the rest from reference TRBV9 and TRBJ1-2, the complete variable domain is DSGVTQTPKHLITATGQRVTLRCSPRSGDLSVYWYQQSLDQGLQFLIQYYNGEERAKGNILERFSAQQFPDLHSELNLSSLELGDSALYFCASSVTGGHYGYTFGSGTRLTVV.

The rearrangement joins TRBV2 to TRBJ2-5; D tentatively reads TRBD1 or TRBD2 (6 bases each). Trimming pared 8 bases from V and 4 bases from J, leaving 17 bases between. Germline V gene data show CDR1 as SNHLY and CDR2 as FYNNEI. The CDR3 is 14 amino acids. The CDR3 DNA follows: TGTGCCAGCGGGGGGCGTAACAAGGTAGAGACCCAGTACTTC. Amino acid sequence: CASGGRNKVETQYF.

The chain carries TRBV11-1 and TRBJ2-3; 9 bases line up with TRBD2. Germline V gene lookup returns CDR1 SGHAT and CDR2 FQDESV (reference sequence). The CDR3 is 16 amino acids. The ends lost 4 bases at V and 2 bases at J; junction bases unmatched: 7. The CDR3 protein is CASSSLIAGVTDTQYF. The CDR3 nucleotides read TGTGCCAGCAGCTCTCTTATAGCGGGAGTCACAGATACGCAGTATTTT.

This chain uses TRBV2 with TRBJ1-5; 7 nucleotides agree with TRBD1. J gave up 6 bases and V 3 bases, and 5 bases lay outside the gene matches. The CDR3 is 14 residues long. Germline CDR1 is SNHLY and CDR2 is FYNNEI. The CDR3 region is CASSDPGGGQPQHF. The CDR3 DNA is TGTGCCAGCAGTGACCCAGGGGGGGGTCAGCCCCAGCATTTT.

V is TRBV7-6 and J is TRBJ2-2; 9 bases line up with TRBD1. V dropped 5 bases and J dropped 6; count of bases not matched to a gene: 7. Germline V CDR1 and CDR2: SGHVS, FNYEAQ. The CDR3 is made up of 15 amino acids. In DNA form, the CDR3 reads TGTGCCAGCAGCCCTACAGGGGGCGCCTCCGGGGAGCTGTTTTTT. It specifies CASSPTGGASGELFF.

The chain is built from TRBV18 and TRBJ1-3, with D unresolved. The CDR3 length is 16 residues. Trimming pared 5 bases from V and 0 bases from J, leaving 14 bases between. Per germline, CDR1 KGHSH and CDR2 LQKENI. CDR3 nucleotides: TGTGCCAGCTCAACGGGCCAGGCCATCTCTGGAAACACCATATATTTT. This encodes CASSTGQAISGNTIYF. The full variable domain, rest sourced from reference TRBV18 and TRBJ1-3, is NAGVMQNPRHLVRRRGQEARLRCSPMKGHSHVYWYRQLPEEGLKFMVYLQKENIIDESGMPKERFSAEFPKEGPSILRIQQVVRGDSAAYFCASSTGQAISGNTIYFGEGSWLTVV.

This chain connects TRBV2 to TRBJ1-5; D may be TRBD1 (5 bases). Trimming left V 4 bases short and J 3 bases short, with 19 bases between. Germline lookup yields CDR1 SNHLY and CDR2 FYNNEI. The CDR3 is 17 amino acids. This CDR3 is CASSVGVHLSVNQPQHF. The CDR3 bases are TGTGCCAGCAGTGTGGGGGTGCACCTCTCGGTCAATCAGCCCCAGCATTTT.

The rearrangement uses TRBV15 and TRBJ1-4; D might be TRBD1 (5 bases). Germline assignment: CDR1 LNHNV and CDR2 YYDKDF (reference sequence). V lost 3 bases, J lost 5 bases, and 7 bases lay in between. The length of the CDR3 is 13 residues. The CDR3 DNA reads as TGTGCCACCAGCAGGGGGACGAATGAAAAACTGTTTTTT. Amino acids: CATSRGTNEKLFF.

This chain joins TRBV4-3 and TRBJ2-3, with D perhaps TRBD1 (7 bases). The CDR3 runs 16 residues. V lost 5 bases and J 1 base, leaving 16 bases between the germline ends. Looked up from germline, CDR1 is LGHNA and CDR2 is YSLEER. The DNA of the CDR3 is TGCGCCAGCAGCGACGAGCGCAGGGGGGGCACAGATACGCAGTATTTT. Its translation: CASSDERRGGTDTQYF.

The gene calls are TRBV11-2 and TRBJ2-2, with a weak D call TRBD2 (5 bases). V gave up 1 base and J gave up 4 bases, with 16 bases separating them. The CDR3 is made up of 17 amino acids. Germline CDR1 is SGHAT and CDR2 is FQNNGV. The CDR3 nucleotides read TGTGCCAGCAGCTTAGGTGGGCTAGCATTATCCACCGGGGAGCTGTTTTTT. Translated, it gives CASSLGGLALSTGELFF.

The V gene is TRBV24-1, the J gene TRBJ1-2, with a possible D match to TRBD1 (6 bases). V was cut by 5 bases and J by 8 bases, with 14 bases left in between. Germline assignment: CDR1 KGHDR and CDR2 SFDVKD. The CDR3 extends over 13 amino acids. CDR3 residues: CATSGQGIGGYTF. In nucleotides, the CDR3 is TGTGCCACCAGTGGGCAGGGGATAGGAGGCTACACCTTC.

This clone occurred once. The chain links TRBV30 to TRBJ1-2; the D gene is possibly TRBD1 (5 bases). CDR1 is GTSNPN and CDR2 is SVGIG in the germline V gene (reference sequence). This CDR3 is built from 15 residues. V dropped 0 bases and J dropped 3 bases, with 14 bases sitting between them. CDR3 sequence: CAWSVPRERHYGYTF. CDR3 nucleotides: TGTGCCTGGAGTGTACCCAGGGAACGGCACTATGGCTACACCTTC.

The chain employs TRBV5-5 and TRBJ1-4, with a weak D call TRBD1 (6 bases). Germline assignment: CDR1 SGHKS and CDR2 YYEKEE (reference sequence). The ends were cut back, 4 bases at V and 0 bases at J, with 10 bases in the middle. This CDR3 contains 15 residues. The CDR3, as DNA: TGTGCCAGCAGCCGTACAGGGTCAACTAATGAAAAACTGTTTTTT. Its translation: CASSRTGSTNEKLFF.

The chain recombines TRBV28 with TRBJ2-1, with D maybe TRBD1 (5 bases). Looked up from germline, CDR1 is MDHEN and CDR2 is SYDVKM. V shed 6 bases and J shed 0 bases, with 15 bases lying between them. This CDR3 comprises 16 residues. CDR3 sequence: CASSLVAGISYNEQFF. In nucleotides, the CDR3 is TGTGCCAGCAGCCTGGTCGCAGGGATCTCCTACAATGAGCAGTTCTTC.

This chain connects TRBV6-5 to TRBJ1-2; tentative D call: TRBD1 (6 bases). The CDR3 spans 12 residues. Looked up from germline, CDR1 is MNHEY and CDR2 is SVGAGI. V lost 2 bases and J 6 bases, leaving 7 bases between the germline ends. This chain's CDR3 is CASSYQGNGYTF. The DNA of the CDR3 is TGTGCCAGCAGTTACCAGGGGAATGGCTACACCTTC.